This T cell receptor beta chain derives from a study of cytomegalovirus exposure and HLA in healthy donors. For the study at large: T cells numbering about 179 million yielded some 100 million unique TCR beta sequences in an earlier analysis. Study results and caveats: As immune exposure information, only CMV serostatus was available.

In this sample, this clone turned up once. Its antigen is as yet unknown. Unmatched junction bases numbered 3, after V lost 4 bases and J lost 1 base. The germline V gene has CDR1 SGHRS and CDR2 YFSETQ. CDR3 size: 14 residues. The PCR ran on 60 Vbeta and 13 Jbeta primers. Some clones are missing from TCRdb's copy, which holds only in-frame ones; the method was immunoSEQ multiplex PCR. Of 100,000 to 150,000 clones in the sample, almost 85% are singletons; the top ten hold under 3%. V and J are TRBV5-1 and TRBJ1-1; 8 positions agree with TRBD1. The clonotype was recovered from a boy aged 2-15 years in good health and CMV-seronegative. The sequenced sample was PBMCs. The CDR3 DNA reads TGCGCCAGCAGCGCGGGACAGGCGAACACTGAAGCTTTCTTT. Translation: CASSAGQANTEAFF. Combining the CDR3 with reference TRBV5-1 and TRBJ1-1 gives the whole variable domain KAGVTQTPRYLIKTRGQQVTLSCSPISGHRSVSWYQQTPGQGLQFLFEYFSETQRNKGNFPGRFSGRQFSNSRSEMNVSTLELGDSALYLCASSAGQANTEAFFGQGTRLTVV.